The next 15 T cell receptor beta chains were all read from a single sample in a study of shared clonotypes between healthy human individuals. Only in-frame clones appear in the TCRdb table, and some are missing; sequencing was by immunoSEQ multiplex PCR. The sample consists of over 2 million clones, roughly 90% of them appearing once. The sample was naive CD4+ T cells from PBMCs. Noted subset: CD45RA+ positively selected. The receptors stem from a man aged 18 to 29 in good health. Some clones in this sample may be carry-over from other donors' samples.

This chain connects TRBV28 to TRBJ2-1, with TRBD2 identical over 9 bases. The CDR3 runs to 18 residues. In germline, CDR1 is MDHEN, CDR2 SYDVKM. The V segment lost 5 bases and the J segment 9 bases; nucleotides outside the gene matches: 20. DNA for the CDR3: TGTGCCAGCAGTCAAGGTGGTGCGGGGGGGCATGGTATTAGTGAGCAGTTCTTC. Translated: CASSQGGAGGHGISEQFF.

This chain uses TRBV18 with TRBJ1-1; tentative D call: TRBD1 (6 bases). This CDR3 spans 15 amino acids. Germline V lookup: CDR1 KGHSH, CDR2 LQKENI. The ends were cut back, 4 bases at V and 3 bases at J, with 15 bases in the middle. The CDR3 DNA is TGTGCCAGCTCACTGTGGACAGAAAGGCACACTGAAGCTTTCTTT. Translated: CASSLWTERHTEAFF.

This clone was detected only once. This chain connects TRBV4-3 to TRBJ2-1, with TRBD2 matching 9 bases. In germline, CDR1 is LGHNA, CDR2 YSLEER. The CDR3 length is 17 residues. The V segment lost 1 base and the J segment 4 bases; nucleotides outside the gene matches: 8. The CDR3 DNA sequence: TGCGCCAGCAGCCAAGTCCTCGCGGGGGGGACTTACAATGAGCAGTTCTTC. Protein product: CASSQVLAGGTYNEQFF.

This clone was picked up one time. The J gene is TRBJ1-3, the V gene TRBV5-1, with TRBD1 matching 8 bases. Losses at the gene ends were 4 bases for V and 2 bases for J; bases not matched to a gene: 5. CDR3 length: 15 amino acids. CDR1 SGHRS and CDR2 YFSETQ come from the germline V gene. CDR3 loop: CASSIGQGAGNTIYF. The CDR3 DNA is TGCGCCAGCAGCATCGGACAGGGTGCTGGAAACACCATATATTTT.

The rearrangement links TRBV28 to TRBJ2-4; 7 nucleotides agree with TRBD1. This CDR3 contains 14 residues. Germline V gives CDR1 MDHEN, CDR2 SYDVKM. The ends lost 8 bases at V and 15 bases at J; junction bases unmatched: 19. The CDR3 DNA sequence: TGTGCCAGCCATACACATGGGGCACAGGGGCTGCCGTACTTC. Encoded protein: CASHTHGAQGLPYF.

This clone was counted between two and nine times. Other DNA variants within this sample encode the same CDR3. This chain's CDR3 is CATSREGGPGNTIYF. The CDR3, as DNA: TGTGCCACCAGCAGAGAAGGGGGGCCTGGAAACACCATATATTTT. This sequence joins TRBV15 and TRBJ1-3; TRBD1 might be the D (6 bases). Per the germline V gene, CDR1 is LNHNV and CDR2 is YYDKDF (reference sequence). The CDR3 totals 15 residues. V was shortened by 0 bases and J by 2 bases, with 8 bases between the two germline ends.

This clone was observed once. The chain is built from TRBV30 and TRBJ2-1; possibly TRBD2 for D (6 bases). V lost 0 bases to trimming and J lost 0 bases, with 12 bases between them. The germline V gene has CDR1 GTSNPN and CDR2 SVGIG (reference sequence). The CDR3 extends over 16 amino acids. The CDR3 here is CAWSVGGRPSYNEQFF. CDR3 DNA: TGTGCCTGGAGTGTTGGAGGGCGGCCCTCCTACAATGAGCAGTTCTTC.

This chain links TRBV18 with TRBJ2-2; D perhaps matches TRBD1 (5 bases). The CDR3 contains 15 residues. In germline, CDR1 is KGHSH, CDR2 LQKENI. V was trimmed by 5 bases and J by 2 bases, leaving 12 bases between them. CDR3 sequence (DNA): TGTGCCAGCTCATTAGTGACAGAAAACACCGGGGAGCTGTTTTTT. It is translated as CASSLVTENTGELFF.

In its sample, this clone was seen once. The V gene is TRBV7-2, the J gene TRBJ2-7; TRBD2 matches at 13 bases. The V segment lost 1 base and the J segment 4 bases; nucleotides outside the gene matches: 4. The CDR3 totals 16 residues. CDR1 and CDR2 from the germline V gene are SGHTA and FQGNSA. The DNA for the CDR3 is TGTGCCAGCAGCTTAGGACTAGCGGGAGGTTTTTACGAGCAGTACTTC. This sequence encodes CASSLGLAGGFYEQYF.

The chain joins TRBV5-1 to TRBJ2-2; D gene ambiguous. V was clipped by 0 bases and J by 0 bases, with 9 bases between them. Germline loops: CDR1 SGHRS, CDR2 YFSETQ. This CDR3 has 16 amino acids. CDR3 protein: CASSLVAASNTGELFF. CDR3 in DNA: TGCGCCAGCAGCTTGGTGGCAGCCTCGAACACCGGGGAGCTGTTTTTT.

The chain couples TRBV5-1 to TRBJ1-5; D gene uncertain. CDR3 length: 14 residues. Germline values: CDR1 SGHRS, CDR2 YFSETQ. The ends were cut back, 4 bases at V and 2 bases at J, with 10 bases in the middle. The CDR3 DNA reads TGCGCCAGCAGCCCTAGCGAAGGCAATCAGCCCCAGCATTTT. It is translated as CASSPSEGNQPQHF.

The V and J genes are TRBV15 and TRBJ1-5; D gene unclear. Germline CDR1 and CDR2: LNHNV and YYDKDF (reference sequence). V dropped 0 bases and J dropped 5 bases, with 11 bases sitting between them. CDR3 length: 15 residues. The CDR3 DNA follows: TGTGCCACCAGCAGAGAGGTGGTAGGGTATCAGCCCCAGCATTTT. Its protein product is CATSREVVGYQPQHF.

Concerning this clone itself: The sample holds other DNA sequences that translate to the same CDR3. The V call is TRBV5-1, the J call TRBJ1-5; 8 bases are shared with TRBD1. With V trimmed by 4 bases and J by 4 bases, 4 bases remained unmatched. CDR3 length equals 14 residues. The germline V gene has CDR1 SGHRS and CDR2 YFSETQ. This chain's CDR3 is CASSLQGGNQPQHF. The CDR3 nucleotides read TGCGCCAGCAGCCTACAGGGGGGGAATCAGCCCCAGCATTTT.

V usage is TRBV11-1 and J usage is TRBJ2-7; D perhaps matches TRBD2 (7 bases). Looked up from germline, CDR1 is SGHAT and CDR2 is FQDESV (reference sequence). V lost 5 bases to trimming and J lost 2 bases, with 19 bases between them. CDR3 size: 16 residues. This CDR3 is CASSQQGGGGPYEQYF. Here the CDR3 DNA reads TGTGCCAGCAGCCAGCAGGGAGGGGGAGGGCCCTACGAGCAGTACTTC.

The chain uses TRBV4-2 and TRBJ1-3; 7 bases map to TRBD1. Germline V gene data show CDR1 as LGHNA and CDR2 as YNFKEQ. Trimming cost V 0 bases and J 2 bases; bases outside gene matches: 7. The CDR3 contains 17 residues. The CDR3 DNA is TGTGCCAGCAGCCAAGAAAGGGGCGGGACAGCTGGAAACACCATATATTTT. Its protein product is CASSQERGGTAGNTIYF.